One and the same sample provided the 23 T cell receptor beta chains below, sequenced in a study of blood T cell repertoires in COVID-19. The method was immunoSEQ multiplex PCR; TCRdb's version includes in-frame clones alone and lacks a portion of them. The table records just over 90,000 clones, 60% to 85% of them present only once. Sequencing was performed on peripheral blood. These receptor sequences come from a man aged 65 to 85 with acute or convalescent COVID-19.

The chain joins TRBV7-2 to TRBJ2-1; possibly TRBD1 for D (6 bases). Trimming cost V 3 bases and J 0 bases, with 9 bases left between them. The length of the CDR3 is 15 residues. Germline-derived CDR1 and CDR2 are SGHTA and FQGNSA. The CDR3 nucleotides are TGTGCCAGCAGCTTGGGGGACATCTCCTACAATGAGCAGTTCTTC. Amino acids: CASSLGDISYNEQFF.

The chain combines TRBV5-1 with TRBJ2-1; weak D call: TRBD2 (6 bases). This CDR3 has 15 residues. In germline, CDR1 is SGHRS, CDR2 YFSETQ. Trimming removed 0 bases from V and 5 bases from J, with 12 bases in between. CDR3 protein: CASSLGTSRNNEQFF. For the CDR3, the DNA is TGCGCCAGCAGCTTGGGCACTAGCCGTAACAATGAGCAGTTCTTC.

CDR3: CASSPEAGANVLTF. CDR3 nucleotides: TGTGCCAGCTCACCAGAGGCTGGGGCCAACGTCCTGACTTTC. The V gene is TRBV18, the J gene TRBJ2-6; D remains unclear. Germline CDR1 and CDR2: KGHSH and LQKENI. The CDR3 is 14 residues long. The ends were cut back, 2 bases at V and 2 bases at J, with 4 bases in the middle.

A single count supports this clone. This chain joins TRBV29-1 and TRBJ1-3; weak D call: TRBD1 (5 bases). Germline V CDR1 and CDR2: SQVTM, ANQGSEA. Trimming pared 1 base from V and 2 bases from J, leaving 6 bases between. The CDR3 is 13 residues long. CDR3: CSVEAGTGNTIYF. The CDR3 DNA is TGCAGCGTTGAAGCAGGGACTGGAAACACCATATATTTT.

The CDR3 DNA follows: TGTGCCAGCATCCTACAGGGGATTAGGTACAATGAGCAGTTCTTC. It specifies CASILQGIRYNEQFF. The chain joins TRBV13 to TRBJ2-1, with 7 bases identical to TRBD1. CDR3 length equals 15 residues. Germline CDR1 PRHDT, CDR2 FYEKMQ (reference sequence). V lost 7 bases, J lost 4 bases, and 10 bases stayed unmatched.

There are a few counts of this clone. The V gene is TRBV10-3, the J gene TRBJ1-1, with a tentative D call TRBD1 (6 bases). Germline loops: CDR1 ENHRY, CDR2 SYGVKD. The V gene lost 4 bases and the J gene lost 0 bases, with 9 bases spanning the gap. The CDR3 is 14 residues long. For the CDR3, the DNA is TGTGCCATCAGTGTGGGGGCCCTGAACACTGAAGCTTTCTTT. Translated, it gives CAISVGALNTEAFF.

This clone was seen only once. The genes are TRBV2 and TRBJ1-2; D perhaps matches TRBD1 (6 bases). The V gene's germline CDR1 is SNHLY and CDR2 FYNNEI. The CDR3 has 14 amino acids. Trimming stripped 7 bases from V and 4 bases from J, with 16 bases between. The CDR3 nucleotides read TGTGCCAGCACCTATGGGGGCACTGGCTATGGCTACACCTTC. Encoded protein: CASTYGGTGYGYTF. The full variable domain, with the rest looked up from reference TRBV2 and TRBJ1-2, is EPEVTQTPSHQVTQMGQEVILRCVPISNHLYFYWYRQILGQKVEFLVSFYNNEISEKSEIFDDQFSVERPDGSNFTLKIRSTKLEDSAMYFCASTYGGTGYGYTFGSGTRLTVV.

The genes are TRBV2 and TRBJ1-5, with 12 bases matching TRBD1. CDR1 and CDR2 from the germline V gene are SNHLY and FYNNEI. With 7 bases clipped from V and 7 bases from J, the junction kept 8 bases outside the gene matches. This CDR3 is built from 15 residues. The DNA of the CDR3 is TGTGCCAGCACGGGGACAGGGGGCTCAAGACAGCCCCAGCATTTT. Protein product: CASTGTGGSRQPQHF.

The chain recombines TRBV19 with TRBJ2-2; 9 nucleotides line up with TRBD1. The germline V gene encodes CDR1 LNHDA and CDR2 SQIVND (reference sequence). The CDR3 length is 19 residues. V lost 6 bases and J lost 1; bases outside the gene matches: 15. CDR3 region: CASSKIQNTGGKNTGELFF. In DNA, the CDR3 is TGTGCCAGTAGCAAAATTCAGAACACAGGGGGCAAGAACACCGGGGAGCTGTTTTTT.

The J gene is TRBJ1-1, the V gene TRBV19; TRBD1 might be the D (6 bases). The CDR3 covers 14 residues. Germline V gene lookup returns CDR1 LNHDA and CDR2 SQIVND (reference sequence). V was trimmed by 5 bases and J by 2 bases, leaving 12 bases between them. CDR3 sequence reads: CASSRTGINTEAFF. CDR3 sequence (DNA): TGTGCCAGTAGTCGAACAGGGATTAACACTGAAGCTTTCTTT.

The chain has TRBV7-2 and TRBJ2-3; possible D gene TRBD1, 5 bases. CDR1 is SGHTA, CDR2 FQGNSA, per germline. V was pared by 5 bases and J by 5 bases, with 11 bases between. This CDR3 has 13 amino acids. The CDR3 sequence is CASSPGWGDTQYF. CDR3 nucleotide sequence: TGTGCCAGCAGCCCAGGGTGGGGAGATACGCAGTATTTT.

In DNA form, the CDR3 reads TGCAGCGTTGAAGAACATCGGGACTCCTACGAGCAGTACGTC. This translates into CSVEEHRDSYEQYV. The chain is built from TRBV29-1 and TRBJ2-7, with D possibly being TRBD2 (5 bases). Trimming took 0 bases from V and 0 from J, leaving 9 bases between them. The CDR3 has 14 residues. Germline CDR1 and CDR2: SQVTM and ANQGSEA.

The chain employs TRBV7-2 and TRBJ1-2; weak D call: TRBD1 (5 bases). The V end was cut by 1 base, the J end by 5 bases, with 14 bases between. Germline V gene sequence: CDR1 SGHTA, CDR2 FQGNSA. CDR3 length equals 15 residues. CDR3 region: CASSLDRGVGYGYTF. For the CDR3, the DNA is TGTGCCAGCAGCTTAGATCGGGGGGTGGGGTATGGCTACACCTTC.

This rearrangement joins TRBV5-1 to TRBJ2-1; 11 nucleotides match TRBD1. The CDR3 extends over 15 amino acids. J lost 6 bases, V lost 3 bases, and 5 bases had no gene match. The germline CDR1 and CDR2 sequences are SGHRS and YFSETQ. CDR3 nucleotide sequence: TGCGCCAGCAGCTCAGGGACAGGGGGTACCAATGAGCAGTTCTTC. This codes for CASSSGTGGTNEQFF.

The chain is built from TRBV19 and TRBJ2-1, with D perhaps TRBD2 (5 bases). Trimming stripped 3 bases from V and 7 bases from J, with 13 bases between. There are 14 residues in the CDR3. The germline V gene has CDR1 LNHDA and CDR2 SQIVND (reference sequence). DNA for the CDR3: TGTGCCAGTAGTATTAACGGGGTCTCTAATGAGCAGTTCTTC. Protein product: CASSINGVSNEQFF.

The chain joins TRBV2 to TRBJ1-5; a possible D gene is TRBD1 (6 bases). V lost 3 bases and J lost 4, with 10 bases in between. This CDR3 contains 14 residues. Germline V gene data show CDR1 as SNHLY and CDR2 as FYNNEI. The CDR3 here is CASSDGQINQPQHF. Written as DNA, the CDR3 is TGTGCCAGCAGTGATGGACAGATAAATCAGCCCCAGCATTTT.

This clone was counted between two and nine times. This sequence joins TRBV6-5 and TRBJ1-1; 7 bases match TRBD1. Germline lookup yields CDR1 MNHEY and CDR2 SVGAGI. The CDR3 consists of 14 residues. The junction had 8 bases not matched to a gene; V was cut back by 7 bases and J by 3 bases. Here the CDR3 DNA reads TGTGCCAGCACTAGACAGGGTAGGGACACTGAAGCTTTCTTT. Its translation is CASTRQGRDTEAFF.

Here the CDR3 DNA reads TGTGCCAGCAGCTTGGCAACAGCTAACAATGAGCAGTTCTTC. As protein: CASSLATANNEQFF. This sequence joins TRBV5-5 and TRBJ2-1; D unresolved. V was trimmed by 0 bases and J by 5 bases, leaving 9 bases between them. Germline CDR1 is SGHKS and CDR2 is YYEKEE (reference sequence). The CDR3 length is 14 residues.

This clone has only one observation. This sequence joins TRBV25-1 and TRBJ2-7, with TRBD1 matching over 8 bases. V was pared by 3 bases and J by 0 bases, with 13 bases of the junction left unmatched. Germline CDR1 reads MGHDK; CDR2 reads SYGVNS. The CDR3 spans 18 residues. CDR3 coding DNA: TGTGCCAGCAGTGAGAGCCGGGACAGGTCTTACTACTCCTACGAGCAGTACTTC. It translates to CASSESRDRSYYSYEQYF.

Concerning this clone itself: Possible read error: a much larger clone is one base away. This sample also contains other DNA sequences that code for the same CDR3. The CDR3 reads CASSHGSNQPQHF. Here the CDR3 DNA reads TGCGCCAGCAGCCACGGTAGCAATCAGCCCCAGCATTTT. The chain has TRBV5-1 and TRBJ1-5; D gene ambiguous. Per the germline V gene, CDR1 is SGHRS and CDR2 is YFSETQ. The CDR3 loop spans 13 amino acids. With 4 bases removed from V and 0 bases from J, the gap between germline ends came to 5 bases.

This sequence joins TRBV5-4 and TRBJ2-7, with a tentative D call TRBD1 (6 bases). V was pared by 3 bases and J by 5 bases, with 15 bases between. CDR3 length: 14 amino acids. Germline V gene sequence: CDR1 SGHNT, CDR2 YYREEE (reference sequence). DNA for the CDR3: TGTGCCAGCAGCTCGTACAGGGTGCCCAACGAGCAGTACTTC. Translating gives CASSSYRVPNEQYF.

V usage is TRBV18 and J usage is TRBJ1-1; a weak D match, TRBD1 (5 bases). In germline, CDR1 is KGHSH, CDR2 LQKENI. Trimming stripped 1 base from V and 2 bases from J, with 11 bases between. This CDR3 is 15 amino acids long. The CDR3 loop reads CASSPQAGKNTEAFF. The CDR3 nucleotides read TGTGCCAGCTCACCACAAGCAGGGAAAAACACTGAAGCTTTCTTT.

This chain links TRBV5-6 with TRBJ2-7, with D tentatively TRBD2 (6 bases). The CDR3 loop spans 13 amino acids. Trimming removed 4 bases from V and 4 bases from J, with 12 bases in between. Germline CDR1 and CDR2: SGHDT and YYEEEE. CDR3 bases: TGTGCCAGCAGCCCACGAGGAGGGTACGAGCAGTACTTC. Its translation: CASSPRGGYEQYF.